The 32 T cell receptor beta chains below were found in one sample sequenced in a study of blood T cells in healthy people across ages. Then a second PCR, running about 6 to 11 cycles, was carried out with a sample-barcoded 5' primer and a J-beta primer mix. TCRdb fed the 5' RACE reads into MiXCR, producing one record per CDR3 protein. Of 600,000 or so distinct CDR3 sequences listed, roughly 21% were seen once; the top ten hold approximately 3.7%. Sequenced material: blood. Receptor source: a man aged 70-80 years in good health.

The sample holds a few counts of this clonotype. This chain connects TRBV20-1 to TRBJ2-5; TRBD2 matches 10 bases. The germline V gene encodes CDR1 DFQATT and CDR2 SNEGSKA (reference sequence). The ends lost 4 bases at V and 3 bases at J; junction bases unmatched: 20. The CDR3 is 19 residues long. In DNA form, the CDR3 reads TGCAGTGCTACAGCGGGAGGGCCTACAGCTTGGCGTCAAAAAGAGACCCAGTACTTC. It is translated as CSATAGGPTAWRQKETQYF.

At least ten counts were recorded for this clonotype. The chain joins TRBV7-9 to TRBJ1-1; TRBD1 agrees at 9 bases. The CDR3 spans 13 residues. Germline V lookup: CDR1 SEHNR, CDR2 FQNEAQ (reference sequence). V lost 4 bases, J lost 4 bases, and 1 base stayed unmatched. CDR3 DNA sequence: TGTGCCAGCAGCTCGGGACAGGGCACTGAAGCTTTCTTT. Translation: CASSSGQGTEAFF.

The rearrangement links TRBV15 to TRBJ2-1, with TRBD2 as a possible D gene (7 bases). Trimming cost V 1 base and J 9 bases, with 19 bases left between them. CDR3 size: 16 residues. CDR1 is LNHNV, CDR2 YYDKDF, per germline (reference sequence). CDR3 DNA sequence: TGTGCCACCAGCAGAGGGGCCCTGGGGGGGCTTAGTGAGCAGTTCTTC. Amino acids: CATSRGALGGLSEQFF.

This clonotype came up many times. This chain's CDR3 is CASSLGRGAKSKETQYF. The CDR3 DNA reads as TGTGCCAGCAGTCTTGGACGGGGAGCAAAGTCCAAAGAGACCCAGTACTTC. J is TRBJ2-5 and V is TRBV3-1, with D possibly matching TRBD2 (5 bases). V was cut by 6 bases and J by 3 bases, with 23 bases left in between. This CDR3 is 17 amino acids long. From germline, CDR1 is LGHDT and CDR2 YNNKEL (reference sequence).

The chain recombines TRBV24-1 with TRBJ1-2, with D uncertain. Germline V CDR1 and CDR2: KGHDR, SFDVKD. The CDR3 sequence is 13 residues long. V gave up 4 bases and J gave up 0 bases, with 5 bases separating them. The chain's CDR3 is CATSDLTNYGYTF. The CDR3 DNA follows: TGTGCCACCAGTGACCTTACTAACTATGGCTACACCTTC.

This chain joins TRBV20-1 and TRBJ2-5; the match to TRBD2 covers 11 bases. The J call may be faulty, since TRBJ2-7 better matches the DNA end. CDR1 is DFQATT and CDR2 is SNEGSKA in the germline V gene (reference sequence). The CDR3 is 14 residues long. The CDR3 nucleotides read TGCAGTGCCCGGGTGGTGACTAGCGGGAACGAGCAGTACTTC. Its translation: CSARVVTSGNEQYF.

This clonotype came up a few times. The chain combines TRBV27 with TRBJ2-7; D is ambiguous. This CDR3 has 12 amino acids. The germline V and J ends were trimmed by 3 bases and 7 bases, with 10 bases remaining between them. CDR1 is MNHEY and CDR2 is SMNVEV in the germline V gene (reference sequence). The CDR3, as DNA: TGTGCCAGCAGTTTCTTTGGCCGGGAGCAGTACTTC. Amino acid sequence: CASSFFGREQYF.

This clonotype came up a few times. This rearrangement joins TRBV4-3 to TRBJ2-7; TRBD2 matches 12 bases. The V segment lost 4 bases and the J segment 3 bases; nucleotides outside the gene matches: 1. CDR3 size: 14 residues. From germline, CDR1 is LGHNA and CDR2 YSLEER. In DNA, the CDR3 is TGCGCCAGCAGCCGACTAGCGGGAGTCTACGAGCAGTACTTC. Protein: CASSRLAGVYEQYF.

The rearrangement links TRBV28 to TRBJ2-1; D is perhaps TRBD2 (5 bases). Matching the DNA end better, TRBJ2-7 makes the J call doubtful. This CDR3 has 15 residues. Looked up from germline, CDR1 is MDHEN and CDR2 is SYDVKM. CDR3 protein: CASSSQLPGSYEQYF. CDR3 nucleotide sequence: TGTGCCAGCAGTTCCCAGTTACCGGGATCCTACGAGCAGTACTTC.

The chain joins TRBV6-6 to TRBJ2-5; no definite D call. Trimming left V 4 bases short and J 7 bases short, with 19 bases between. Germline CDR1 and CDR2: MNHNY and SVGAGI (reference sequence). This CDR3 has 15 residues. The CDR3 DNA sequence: TGTGCCAGCAGTTCCCGACTGTCCTCCACGGGGACCCAGTACTTC. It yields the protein CASSSRLSSTGTQYF.

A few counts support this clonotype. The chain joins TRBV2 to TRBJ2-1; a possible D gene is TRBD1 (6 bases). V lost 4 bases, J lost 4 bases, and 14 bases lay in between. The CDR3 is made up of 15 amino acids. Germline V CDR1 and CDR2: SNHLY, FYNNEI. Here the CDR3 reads CASSVRGPTYNEQFF. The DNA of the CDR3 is TGTGCCAGCAGTGTCAGGGGACCAACATACAATGAGCAGTTCTTC. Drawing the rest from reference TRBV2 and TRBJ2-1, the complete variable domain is EPEVTQTPSHQVTQMGQEVILRCVPISNHLYFYWYRQILGQKVEFLVSFYNNEISEKSEIFDDQFSVERPDGSNFTLKIRSTKLEDSAMYFCASSVRGPTYNEQFFGPGTRLTVL.

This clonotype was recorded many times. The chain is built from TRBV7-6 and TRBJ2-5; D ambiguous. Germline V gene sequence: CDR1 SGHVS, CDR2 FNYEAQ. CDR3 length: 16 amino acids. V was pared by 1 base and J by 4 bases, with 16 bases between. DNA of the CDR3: TGTGCCAGCAGCTTAGGAGCGACCCTATGGGCAGAGACCCAGTACTTC. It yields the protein CASSLGATLWAETQYF. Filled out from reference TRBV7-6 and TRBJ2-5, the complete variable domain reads GAGVSQSPRYKVTKRGQDVALRCDPISGHVSLYWYRQALGQGPEFLTYFNYEAQQDKSGLPNDRFSAERPEGSISTLTIQRTEQRDSAMYRCASSLGATLWAETQYFGPGTRLLVL.

CDR3 sequence (DNA): TGTGCCATCAGTAACCAAGAGACCCAGTACTTC. Translation gives CAISNQETQYF. The chain couples TRBV10-3 to TRBJ2-5; D uncertain. CDR1 and CDR2 from the germline V gene are ENHRY and SYGVKD. The CDR3 has 11 amino acids. V was clipped by 5 bases and J by 0 bases, with 1 base between them.

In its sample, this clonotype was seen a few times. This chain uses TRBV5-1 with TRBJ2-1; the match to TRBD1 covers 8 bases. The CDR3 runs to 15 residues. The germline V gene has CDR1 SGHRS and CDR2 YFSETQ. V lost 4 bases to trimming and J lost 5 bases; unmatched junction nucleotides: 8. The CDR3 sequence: CASSPRQGPNNEQFF. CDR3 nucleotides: TGCGCCAGCAGCCCTCGACAGGGGCCCAACAATGAGCAGTTCTTC.

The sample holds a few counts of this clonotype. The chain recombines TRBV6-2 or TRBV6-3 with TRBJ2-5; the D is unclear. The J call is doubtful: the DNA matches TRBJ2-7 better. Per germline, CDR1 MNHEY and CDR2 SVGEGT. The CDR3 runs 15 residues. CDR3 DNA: TGTGCCAGCAGTTCATCGGTTGGTCAGACCCACGAGCAGTACTTC. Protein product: CASSSSVGQTHEQYF.

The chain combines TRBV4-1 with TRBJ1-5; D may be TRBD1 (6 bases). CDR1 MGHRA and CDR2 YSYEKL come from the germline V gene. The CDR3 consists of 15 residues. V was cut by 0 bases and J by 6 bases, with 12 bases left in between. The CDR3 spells CASSQEPGGVQPQHF. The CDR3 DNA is TGCGCCAGCAGCCAAGAGCCCGGGGGCGTTCAGCCCCAGCATTTT.

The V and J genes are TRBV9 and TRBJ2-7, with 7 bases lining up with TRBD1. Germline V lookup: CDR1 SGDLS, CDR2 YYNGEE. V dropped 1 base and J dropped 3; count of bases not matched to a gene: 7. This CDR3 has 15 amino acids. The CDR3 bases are TGTGCCAGCAGCGTAAGTGGACAGGCGAACTACGAGCAGTACTTC. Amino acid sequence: CASSVSGQANYEQYF.

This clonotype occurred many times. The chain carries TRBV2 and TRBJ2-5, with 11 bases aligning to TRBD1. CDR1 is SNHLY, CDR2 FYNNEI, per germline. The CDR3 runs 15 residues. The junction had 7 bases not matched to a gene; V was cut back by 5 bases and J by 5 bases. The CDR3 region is CASSWTGGVGETQYF. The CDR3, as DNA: TGTGCCAGCAGTTGGACAGGGGGCGTCGGGGAGACCCAGTACTTC.

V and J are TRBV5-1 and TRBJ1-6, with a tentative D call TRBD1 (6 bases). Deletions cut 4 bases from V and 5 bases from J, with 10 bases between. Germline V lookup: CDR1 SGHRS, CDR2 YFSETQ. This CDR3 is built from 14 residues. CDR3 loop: CASSRRTDNSPLHF. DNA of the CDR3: TGCGCCAGCAGCCGCCGGACAGATAATTCACCCCTCCACTTT.

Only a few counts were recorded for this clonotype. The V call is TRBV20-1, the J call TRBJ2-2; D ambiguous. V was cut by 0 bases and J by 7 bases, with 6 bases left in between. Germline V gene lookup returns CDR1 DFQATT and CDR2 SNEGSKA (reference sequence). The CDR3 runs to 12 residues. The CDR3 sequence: CSARDPGGELFF. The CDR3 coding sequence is TGCAGTGCTAGAGATCCCGGCGGGGAGCTGTTTTTT.

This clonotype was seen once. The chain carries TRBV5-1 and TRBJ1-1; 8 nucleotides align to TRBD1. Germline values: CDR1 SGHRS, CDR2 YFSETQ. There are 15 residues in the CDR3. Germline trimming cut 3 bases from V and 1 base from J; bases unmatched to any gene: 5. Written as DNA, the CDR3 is TGCGCCAGCAGCTCCCGGACAGGGCCGAACACTGAAGCTTTCTTT. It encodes CASSSRTGPNTEAFF.

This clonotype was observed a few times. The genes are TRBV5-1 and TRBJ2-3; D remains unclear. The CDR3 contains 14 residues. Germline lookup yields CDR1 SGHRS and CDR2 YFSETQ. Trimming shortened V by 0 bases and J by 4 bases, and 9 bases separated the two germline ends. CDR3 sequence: CASSLAPEADTQYF. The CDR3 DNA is TGCGCCAGCAGCTTGGCCCCTGAGGCAGATACGCAGTATTTT.

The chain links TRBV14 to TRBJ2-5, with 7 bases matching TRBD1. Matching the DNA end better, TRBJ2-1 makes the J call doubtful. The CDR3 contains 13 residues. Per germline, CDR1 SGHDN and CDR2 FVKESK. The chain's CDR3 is CASSRSLTGEQFF. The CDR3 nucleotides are TGTGCCAGCAGCCGGAGTCTCACAGGGGAACAGTTCTTC.

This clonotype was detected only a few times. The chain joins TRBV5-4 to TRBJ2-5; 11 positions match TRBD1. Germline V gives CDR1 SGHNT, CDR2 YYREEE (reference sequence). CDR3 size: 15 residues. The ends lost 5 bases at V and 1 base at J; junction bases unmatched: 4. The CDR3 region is CASRPGTGGQETQYF. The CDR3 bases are TGTGCCAGCAGACCCGGGACAGGGGGCCAAGAGACCCAGTACTTC.

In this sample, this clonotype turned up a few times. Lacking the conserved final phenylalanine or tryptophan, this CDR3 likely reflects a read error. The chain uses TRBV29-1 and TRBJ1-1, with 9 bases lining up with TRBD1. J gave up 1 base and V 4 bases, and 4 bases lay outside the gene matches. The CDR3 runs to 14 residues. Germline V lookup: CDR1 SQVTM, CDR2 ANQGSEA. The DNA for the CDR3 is TGCAGCGTTGGTGACAGGGGGAGGAACACTGAAGCTTTCTCT. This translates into CSVGDRGRNTEAFS.

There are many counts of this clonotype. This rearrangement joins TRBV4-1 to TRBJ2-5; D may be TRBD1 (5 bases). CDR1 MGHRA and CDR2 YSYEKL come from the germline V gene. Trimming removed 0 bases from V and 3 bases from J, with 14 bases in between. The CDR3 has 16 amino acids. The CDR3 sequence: CASSQDPGQRKETQYF. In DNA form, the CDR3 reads TGCGCCAGCAGCCAAGATCCCGGACAACGGAAAGAGACCCAGTACTTC.

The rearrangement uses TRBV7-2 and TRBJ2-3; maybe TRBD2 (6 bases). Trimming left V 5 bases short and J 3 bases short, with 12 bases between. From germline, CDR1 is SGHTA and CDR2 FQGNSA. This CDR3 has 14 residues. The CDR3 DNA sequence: TGTGCCAGCAGCCCAACTAGCAGTACAGATACGCAGTATTTT. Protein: CASSPTSSTDTQYF.

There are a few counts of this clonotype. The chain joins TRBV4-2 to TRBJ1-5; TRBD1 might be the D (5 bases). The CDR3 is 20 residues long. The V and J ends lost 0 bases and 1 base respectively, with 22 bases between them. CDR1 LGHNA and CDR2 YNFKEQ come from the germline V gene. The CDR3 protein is CASSQDSRLRGADSNQPQHF. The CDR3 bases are TGTGCCAGCAGCCAAGATAGCCGCCTAAGGGGAGCAGACAGCAATCAGCCCCAGCATTTT.

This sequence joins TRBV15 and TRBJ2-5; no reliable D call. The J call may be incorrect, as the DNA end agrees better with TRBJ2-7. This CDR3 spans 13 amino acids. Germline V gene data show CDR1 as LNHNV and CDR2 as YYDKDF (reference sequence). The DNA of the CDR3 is TGTGCCACCAGCAGAGATTTCAGCTACGAGCAGTACTTC. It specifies CATSRDFSYEQYF.

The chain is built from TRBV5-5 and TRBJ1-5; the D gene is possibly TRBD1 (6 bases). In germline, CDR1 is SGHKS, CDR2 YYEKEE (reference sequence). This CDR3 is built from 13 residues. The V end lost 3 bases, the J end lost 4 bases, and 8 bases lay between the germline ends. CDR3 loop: CASSWGTNQPQHF. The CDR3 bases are TGTGCCAGCAGCTGGGGGACAAATCAGCCCCAGCATTTT.

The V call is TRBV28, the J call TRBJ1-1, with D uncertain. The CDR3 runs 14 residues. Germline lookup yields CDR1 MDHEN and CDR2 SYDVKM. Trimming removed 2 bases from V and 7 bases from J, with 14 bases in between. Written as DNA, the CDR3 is TGTGCCAGCAGTTTACCATCAAGGGATTTTGAAGCTTTCTTT. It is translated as CASSLPSRDFEAFF.

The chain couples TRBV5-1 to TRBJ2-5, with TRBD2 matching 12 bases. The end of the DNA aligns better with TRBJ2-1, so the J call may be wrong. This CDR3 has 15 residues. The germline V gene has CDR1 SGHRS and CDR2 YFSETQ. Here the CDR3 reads CASSPGLAGFDEQFF. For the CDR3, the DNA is TGCGCCAGCAGCCCCGGACTAGCGGGGTTCGATGAGCAGTTCTTC.